The clone carrying this TCR beta chain has just one count. The data belong to a study of blood T cell repertoires in COVID-19. About the study: Samples of COVID-19 (acute and convalescent) were obtained from the United States, Italy and Spain.

Seattle patients were enrolled while actively infected and followed longitudinally. Per the authors' pipeline: Amplification of reference gene primers provided the estimated nucleated cell counts. Profiling relied on immunoSEQ multiplex PCR, and the TCRdb table lists in-frame clones only, not all of them. V and J calls and clone size are given by that table; D and trimming were obtained from the DNA. The sample comprises hundreds of thousands of clones, around nine tenths of which are singletons, and 7.1% rests with the top ten. Sequencing was done on a sample of peripheral blood. This TCR derives from a woman aged 55-70 years with COVID-19, enrolled during active disease.

CDR3 sequence reads: CASSEVSQPQHF. CDR3 in DNA: TGTGCCAGCAGTGAAGTTAGTCAGCCCCAGCATTTT. The V gene is TRBV6-1, the J gene TRBJ1-5; no reliable D call. CDR3 length: 12 residues. Trimming took off 1 base at V and 6 bases at J, with 4 bases between the two ends. Germline CDR1 MNHNS, CDR2 SASEGT.